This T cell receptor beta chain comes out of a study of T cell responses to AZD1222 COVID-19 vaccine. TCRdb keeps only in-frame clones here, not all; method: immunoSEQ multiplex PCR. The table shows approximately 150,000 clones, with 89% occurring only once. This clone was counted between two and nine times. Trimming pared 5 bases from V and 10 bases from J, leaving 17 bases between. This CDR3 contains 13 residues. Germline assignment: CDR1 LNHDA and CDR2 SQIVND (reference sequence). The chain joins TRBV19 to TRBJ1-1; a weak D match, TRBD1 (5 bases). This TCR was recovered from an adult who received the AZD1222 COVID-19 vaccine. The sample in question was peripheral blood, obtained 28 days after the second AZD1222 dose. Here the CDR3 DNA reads TGTGCCAGTAGTGCGACAGAGGCCCCGGGAGCTTTCTTT. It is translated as CASSATEAPGAFF.